Listed below are T cell receptor beta chains from one sample, sequenced in a study of shared T cell receptors in the human thymus. Measured with immunoSEQ multiplex PCR; TCRdb has only the in-frame clones, and not every one. Of some 640,000 clones in the sample, over 75% were seen once. These data were also filed under a second study, of human thymus T cells.

Sequenced material: thymocytes. The receptors here all came from a boy under two years old with a congenital heart defect. The CDR3 runs from the conserved cysteine through the conserved F or W. Each record gives: V gene, clone size, J gene, D gene, CDR3 DNA, CDR3 protein. D genes are given only for firm matches. Expanded clones get a size class; other rows say once, few or many, or leave the size out.

TRBV5-4	.	TRBJ2-7	TRBD1	TGTGCCAGCAGCGAGGGGACAGGGCTCCCCTACGAGCAGTACTTC	CASSEGTGLPYEQYF
TRBV4-3	.	TRBJ2-2	TRBD2	TGCGCCAGCAGCTCTCCAGGGACTAGAAACACCGGGGAGCTGTTTTTT	CASSSPGTRNTGELFF
TRBV28	.	TRBJ2-7	.	TGTGCCAGTGGCCCCATACCCTACGAGCAGTACTTC	CASGPIPYEQYF
TRBV28	few	TRBJ1-2	TRBD1	TGTGCCAGCAGTTTATCCCAGGACAGGGTTCGGGACTATGGCTACACCTTC	CASSLSQDRVRDYGYTF
TRBV19	.	TRBJ2-6	.	TGTGCCAGTAGTATTACGGCGGCTAGGGCCAACGTCCTGACTTTC	CASSITAARANVLTF
TRBV7-3	.	TRBJ1-6	.	TGTGCCAGCAGCTCAGGTGGAGGCTATAATTCACCCCTCCACTTT	CASSSGGGYNSPLHF
TRBV15	.	TRBJ1-5	.	TGTGCCACCAGCAGAGGCGACGGGGAGGGTCAGCCCCAGCATTTT	CATSRGDGEGQPQHF
TRBV7-9	.	TRBJ1-1	TRBD1	TGTGCCAGCAGCTTAGCCAGGGGGCAGCTGAACACTGAAGCTTTCTTT	CASSLARGQLNTEAFF
TRBV11-2	.	TRBJ2-2	TRBD1	TGTGCCAGCAGTCAGAGGGACAGGGGGGACACCGGGGAGCTGTTTTTT	CASSQRDRGDTGELFF
TRBV25-1	.	TRBJ2-7	.	TGTGCCAGCAGTACCCCGGCGGGCTACGAGCAGTACTTC	CASSTPAGYEQYF
TRBV27	.	TRBJ2-3	TRBD2	TGTGCCAGCAGTACGACTAGCGGGAGACCAGATACGCAGTATTTT	CASSTTSGRPDTQYF
TRBV13	once	TRBJ2-7	.	TGTGCCACCCAAAATCGGGAAAGCCCGGGGTCCTACGAGCAGTACTTC	CATQNRESPGSYEQYF
TRBV5-4	.	TRBJ2-7	TRBD2	TGTGCCAGCAGCGTTAGCGGGAGAAGCTCCTACGAGCAGTACTTC	CASSVSGRSSYEQYF
TRBV2	.	TRBJ2-2	.	TGTGCCAGCAGCGTCAGGGGAAGCGGGGAGCTGTTTTTT	CASSVRGSGELFF
TRBV14	.	TRBJ1-6	TRBD1	TGTGCCAGCCGAACGGGACAGGGGGCGAGCTCCTATAATTCACCCCTCCACTTT	CASRTGQGASSYNSPLHF
TRBV6-1	.	TRBJ1-6	TRBD1	TGTGCCAGCAGACAGGGGGGATATTATGGCTCACCCCTCCACTTT	CASRQGGYYGSPLHF
TRBV28	.	TRBJ1-5	.	TGTGCCAGCAGTTTACCGAGGGACACCCTGCATTTT	CASSLPRDTLHF
TRBV11-3	.	TRBJ2-2	.	TGTGCCAGCAGCCAGGGGTCGGACACCGGGGAGCTGTTTTTT	CASSQGSDTGELFF
TRBV4-1	few	TRBJ1-5	.	TGCGCCAGCAGCCAAGAAGGCCAGGATAGCAATCAGCCCCAGCATTTT	CASSQEGQDSNQPQHF